This TCR beta chain was documented in a study of blood T cell repertoires in COVID-19 (dated by TCRdb to about 2020). For the study in its entirety: Samples covering the acute and convalescent phases of COVID-19 were provided by collaborators in the United States, Italy and Spain. The repertoires were released in a freely available public database meant as a resource for research on the immune response to SARS-CoV-2. The prospective study material was composed of cDNA or gDNA derived from T cells, B-cell-depleted T cells, or PBMCs. The dataset comprised deeply sampled blood TCRbeta repertoires from subjects exposed to, actively infected with, or recovered from COVID-19. Sample metadata almost always included a de-identified subject ID, COVID-19 status, age in years and sex. Samples came from the ongoing ImmuneRACE study (first 160 participants) plus 1,254 subjects from 6 global collaborators. HLA class I and class II types, where available, came from metadata supplied by the sample provider rather than from assay-based typing. General findings and caveats noted by the study authors: The amount of clinical and demographic metadata varied by source and participant and was provided uncurated.

TCRbeta CDR3 regions were amplified from genomic DNA by means of the immunoSEQ Assay, a bias-controlled multiplex PCR. The paper's data handling went like this. The number of nucleated cells in each sample was estimated from the amplification of reference gene primers within the assay. To quantify the absolute abundance of each unique TCRbeta CDR3 rearrangement, sequence reads were collapsed and filtered. For each sample, productive Simpson clonality was calculated as the square root of Simpson's diversity index over productive rearrangements. TCRdb re-hosts the immuneACCESS table, in-frame sequences only. Its copies lack some clones; in the studies checked, an unresolved V gene accounts for under half of them, and the cause for the rest is not known. V, J and clone size are taken as reported in that table, and D and trimming were inferred from the DNA itself. The table for this sample lists approximately 100,000 clones; 75% to 90% of them were counted only once. The top ten clones comprise about 30% of the sample.

About this clone: Its specific antigen is unknown. Per-base quality was not reported, and no clone a single base away is much larger than it.

The collaborating institutions used their own protocols to collect whole blood in K2EDTA tubes. For TCRbeta analysis, collaborators shipped samples as frozen whole blood, isolated PBMCs, or DNA extracted from either of those sample types. Including cysteine and phenylalanine, the CDR3 has 15 amino acids. The read is trimmed to its CDR3 DNA, 45 bases read in frame from base 1. Here V drops 1 base and J drops 4 bases, and the junction holds 3 bases not matched to any gene. CDR1 and CDR2 (SGHNT, YENEEA) derive from the germline V gene. This clonotype originated in an elderly woman with acute or convalescent COVID-19. This chain joins TRBV11-3 to TRBJ1-1, and 10 junctional nucleotides match TRBD1. Sequencing used peripheral blood. In nucleotides, the sequence is TGTGCCAGCAGCTTAGGACAGGGGGCCAGCACTGAAGCTTTCTTT. Its protein product is CASSLGQGASTEAFF.